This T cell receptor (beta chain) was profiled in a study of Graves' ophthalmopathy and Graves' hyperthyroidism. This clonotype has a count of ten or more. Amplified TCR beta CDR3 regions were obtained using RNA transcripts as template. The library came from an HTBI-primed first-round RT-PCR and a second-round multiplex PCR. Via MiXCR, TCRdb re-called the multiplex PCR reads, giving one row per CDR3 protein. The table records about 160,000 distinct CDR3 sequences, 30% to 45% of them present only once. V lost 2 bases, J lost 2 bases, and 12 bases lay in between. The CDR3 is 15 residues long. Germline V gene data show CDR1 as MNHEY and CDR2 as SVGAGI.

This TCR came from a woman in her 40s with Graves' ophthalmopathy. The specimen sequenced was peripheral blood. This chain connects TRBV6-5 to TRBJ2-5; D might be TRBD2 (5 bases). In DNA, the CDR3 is TGTGCCAGCAGTTACACTTTTTCGGGACAAGAGACCCAGTACTTC. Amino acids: CASSYTFSGQETQYF.